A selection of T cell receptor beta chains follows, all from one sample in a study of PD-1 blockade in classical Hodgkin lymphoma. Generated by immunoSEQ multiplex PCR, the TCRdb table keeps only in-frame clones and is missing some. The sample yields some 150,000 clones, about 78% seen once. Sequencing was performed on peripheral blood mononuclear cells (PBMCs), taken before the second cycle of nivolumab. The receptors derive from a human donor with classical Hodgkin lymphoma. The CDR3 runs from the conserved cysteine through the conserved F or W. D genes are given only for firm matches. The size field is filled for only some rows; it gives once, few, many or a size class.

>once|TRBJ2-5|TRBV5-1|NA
CASSLAPEETQYF
TGCGCCAGCAGCTTGGCCCCCGAAGAGACCCAGTACTTC
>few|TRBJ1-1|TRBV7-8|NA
CASSFEQGTEAFF
TGTGCCAGCAGCTTCGAACAGGGCACTGAAGCTTTCTTT
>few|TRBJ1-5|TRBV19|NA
CASGGPYDFNSNQPQHF
TGTGCCAGCGGAGGACCCTACGATTTTAATAGCAATCAGCCCCAGCATTTT
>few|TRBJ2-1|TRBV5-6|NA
CASAWRGARNEQFF
TGTGCCAGCGCCTGGAGGGGGGCACGTAATGAGCAGTTCTTC
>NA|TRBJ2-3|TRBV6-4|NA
CASSEGVSTDTQYF
TGTGCCAGCAGTGAGGGAGTGAGCACAGATACGCAGTATTTT
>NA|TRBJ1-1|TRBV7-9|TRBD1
CASSLGTGGRSEAFF
TGTGCCAGCAGCTTAGGCACAGGGGGTCGCTCTGAAGCTTTCTTT
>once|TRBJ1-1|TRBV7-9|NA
CASSPGPEAFF
TGTGCCAGCAGCCCGGGGCCTGAAGCTTTCTTT
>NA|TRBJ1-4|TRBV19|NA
CASSVVETELFF
TGTGCCAGTAGTGTGGTGGAGACGGAACTGTTTTTT
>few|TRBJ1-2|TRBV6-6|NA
CASRAVGYTF
TGTGCCAGCAGGGCGGTTGGCTACACCTTC
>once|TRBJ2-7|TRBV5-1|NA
CASSWGAGYEQYF
TGCGCCAGCAGCTGGGGGGCGGGCTACGAGCAGTACTTC
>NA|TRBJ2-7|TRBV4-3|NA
CASSHRTGPEAYEQYF
TGCGCCAGCAGCCACCGAACAGGGCCCGAGGCCTACGAGCAGTACTTC
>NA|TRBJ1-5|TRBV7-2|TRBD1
CASSLVRGQGLNQPQHF
TGTGCCAGCAGCTTAGTTCGGGGACAGGGATTAAATCAGCCCCAGCATTTT
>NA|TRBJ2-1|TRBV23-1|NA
CASSPSSYNEQFF
TGCGCCAGCAGTCCTAGCTCCTACAATGAGCAGTTCTTC